This TCR beta chain was identified in a study of blood T cell repertoires in COVID-19. Across the whole study: The samples span acute and convalescent COVID-19 from the United States, Italy and Spain. PBMCs, B-cell-depleted T cells, or T cells were the source of the cDNA or gDNA that made up the material.

This clone was detected once. Germline CDR1 and CDR2: SGHNT and YYREEE (reference sequence). V lost 4 bases to trimming and J lost 2 bases, with 22 bases between them. The CDR3 extends over 17 amino acids. Original processing notes: Reference gene primers were amplified, and this amplification served to estimate nucleated cell counts. The table came from immunoSEQ multiplex PCR; TCRdb's copy has only in-frame clones and leaves some out. That table furnishes V, J and clone size, whereas the DNA furnished D and trimming. Among over 45,000 clones listed, 86% were seen once. The chain is built from TRBV5-4 and TRBJ2-7; D might be TRBD2 (5 bases). The specimen sequenced was peripheral blood. This TCR derives from a woman at least 80 years old with acute or convalescent COVID-19. Written as DNA, the CDR3 is TGTGCCAGCAGCGATAGAAAGGACGGGATAAAAGCCTACGAGCAGTACTTC. Translating gives CASSDRKDGIKAYEQYF.